This T cell receptor beta chain was captured in a study of T cell repertoires in cytomegalovirus infection. The overall study: Based on public TCR beta signatures, there were indications of CMV infection and of a matching HLA type. Broader study findings: HLA-C-restricted CMV clonotypes gave the most frequent clonotype in two of eight donors.

About this clonotype: What it binds is not known.

The CDR3 is 16 residues long. V lost 0 bases, J lost 2 bases, and 4 bases stayed unmatched. Germline CDR1 and CDR2: MGHRA and YSYEKL. TCRdb re-derived calls from the reads in MiXCR, one entry per CDR3 protein. The sample includes some 230,000 distinct CDR3 sequences, about 20% of them seen just once. The sequence derives from a human donor in good health (CMV status not recorded). Some clones in this sample may be carry-over from other donors' samples. This rearrangement joins TRBV4-1 to TRBJ2-1; 7 bases fit TRBD1. The sequencing input was CD8+ T cells from PBMCs. The DNA of the CDR3 is TGCGCCAGCAGCCAAGAAGACAGGGAAGCCTACAATGAGCAGTTCTTC. Its protein is CASSQEDREAYNEQFF.